Below are 18 T cell receptor beta chains sequenced from a single sample in a study of blood T cell repertoires in COVID-19. TCRdb's copy holds only in-frame clones and misses some; the assay was immunoSEQ multiplex PCR. The sample lists approximately 97,000 clones; more than 85% were seen once. The sequenced sample was peripheral blood. The receptors were gathered from a man between 18 and 29 years old with acute or convalescent COVID-19.

The chain recombines TRBV5-1 with TRBJ1-4, with TRBD1 as a possible D gene (6 bases). The length of the CDR3 is 14 residues. CDR1 and CDR2 from the germline V gene are SGHRS and YFSETQ. V was clipped by 4 bases and J by 6 bases, with 13 bases between them. CDR3 sequence reads: CASSPLTGDEKLFF. The CDR3 bases are TGCGCCAGCAGCCCTTTGACAGGCGATGAAAAACTGTTTTTT.

The chain couples TRBV18 to TRBJ2-2; TRBD1 matches at 7 bases. Germline V gene lookup returns CDR1 KGHSH and CDR2 LQKENI. CDR3 size: 17 residues. V shed 2 bases and J 1 base; nucleotides not matched to a gene: 7. DNA of the CDR3: TGTGCCAGCTCACCAAGGGAGACAGGGCTGAACACCGGGGAGCTGTTTTTT. Translation: CASSPRETGLNTGELFF.

This clone appeared a single time. The chain is built from TRBV6-5 and TRBJ1-1; 7 nucleotides match TRBD1. V lost 0 bases, J lost 11 bases, and 6 bases stayed unmatched. This CDR3 region has 13 residues. Germline V gene sequence: CDR1 MNHEY, CDR2 SVGAGI. The CDR3 sequence: CASSYSRQGSAFF. The CDR3 bases are TGTGCCAGCAGTTACTCCAGACAGGGAAGCGCTTTCTTT.

This sequence joins TRBV5-4 and TRBJ1-1; no clear D. The CDR3 is 14 amino acids. The V end was cut by 1 base, the J end by 5 bases, with 12 bases between. Germline CDR1 reads SGHNT; CDR2 reads YYREEE (reference sequence). CDR3 sequence (DNA): TGTGCCAGCAGCTTGACAGCAGCCTTGACTGAAGCTTTCTTT. This sequence encodes CASSLTAALTEAFF.

V gene TRBV6-5 combines with J gene TRBJ2-3; 8 positions match TRBD2. CDR3 size: 14 residues. V was pared by 5 bases and J by 1 base, with 2 bases of the junction left unmatched. The germline CDR1 and CDR2 sequences are MNHEY and SVGAGI. As DNA, the CDR3 is TGTGCCAGCAGTACCGGGAGGGGCACAGATACGCAGTATTTT. Protein sequence: CASSTGRGTDTQYF.

This chain uses TRBV29-1 with TRBJ1-3; 7 nucleotides align to TRBD1. Trimming removed 6 bases from V and 3 bases from J; junction bases left unmatched: 8. Germline values: CDR1 SQVTM, CDR2 ANQGSEA. The CDR3 is 14 residues long. The CDR3 nucleotides are TGCAGCGTATCCAAGGGGGCTGTTGGAAACACCATATATTTT. It translates to CSVSKGAVGNTIYF.

CDR3 nucleotide sequence: TGTGCCAGCAGCCAAGAGGGGCGGGGGCCCTATGGCTACACCTTC. Amino acids: CASSQEGRGPYGYTF. V is TRBV3-1 (or the pseudogene TRBV3-2) and J is TRBJ1-2; weak D call: TRBD1 (6 bases). This CDR3 region has 15 residues. The germline V gene encodes CDR1 LGHDT and CDR2 YNNKEL (reference sequence). Trimming took 0 bases from V and 4 from J, leaving 12 bases between them.

This clone was counted once. The V call is TRBV4-1, the J call TRBJ1-4; a weak D match, TRBD1 (5 bases). The germline gives CDR1 MGHRA, CDR2 YSYEKL. This CDR3 region has 17 residues. V lost 4 bases and J lost 3, with 18 bases in between. In nucleotides, the CDR3 is TGCGCCAGCAGCCCAAAGGGGTTCCAGGGATCTAATGAAAAACTGTTTTTT. It translates to CASSPKGFQGSNEKLFF.

This rearrangement joins TRBV19 to TRBJ1-2, with D unresolved. Germline-derived CDR1 and CDR2 are LNHDA and SQIVND (reference sequence). This CDR3 contains 12 residues. Trimming took off 5 bases at V and 3 bases at J, with 7 bases between the two ends. The CDR3 loop is CASSLADYGYTF. CDR3 bases: TGTGCCAGTAGTTTGGCAGACTATGGCTACACCTTC.

The chain employs TRBV5-5 and TRBJ1-5, with D uncertain. The ends were cut back, 2 bases at V and 5 bases at J, with 8 bases in the middle. Germline CDR1 reads SGHKS; CDR2 reads YYEKEE (reference sequence). CDR3 size: 13 residues. CDR3 in amino acids: CASSFSEYQPQHF. The CDR3 DNA follows: TGTGCCAGCAGCTTCTCTGAGTATCAGCCCCAGCATTTT.

This chain joins TRBV24-1 and TRBJ2-1, with 11 nucleotides matching TRBD2. The ends lost 4 bases at V and 5 bases at J; junction bases unmatched: 6. The CDR3 contains 16 residues. Per germline, CDR1 KGHDR and CDR2 SFDVKD. CDR3 protein: CATSDPGTSGHNEQFF. CDR3 nucleotides: TGTGCCACCAGTGACCCCGGGACTAGCGGACACAATGAGCAGTTCTTC.

The rearrangement links TRBV7-8 to TRBJ1-1; D remains ambiguous. Trimming stripped 0 bases from V and 2 bases from J, with 10 bases between. Germline V gene sequence: CDR1 SGHVS, CDR2 FQNEAQ. This CDR3 region has 15 residues. CDR3 bases: TGTGCCAGCAGCTTAGCGCGCAGGCTCAACACTGAAGCTTTCTTT. Its protein product is CASSLARRLNTEAFF.

This clone was detected once. This chain links TRBV6-5 with TRBJ2-7; 7 bases match TRBD2. The CDR3 contains 13 residues. V lost 6 bases and J lost 2; bases outside the gene matches: 4. Germline V gives CDR1 MNHEY, CDR2 SVGAGI. The CDR3 nucleotides read TGTGCCAGCAGCCGGGGGGTGGCCTACGAGCAGTACTTC. Its translation: CASSRGVAYEQYF.

The genes are TRBV27 and TRBJ2-7, with D tentatively TRBD2 (5 bases). Germline assignment: CDR1 MNHEY and CDR2 SMNVEV (reference sequence). The V and J ends lost 4 bases and 0 bases respectively, with 16 bases between them. The CDR3 consists of 16 residues. The DNA of the CDR3 is TGTGCCAGCAGTTCAATCGAGGGCTCCCTCTCCTACGAGCAGTACTTC. Its translation is CASSSIEGSLSYEQYF.

This rearrangement joins TRBV25-1 to TRBJ1-1; D unclear. CDR1 MGHDK and CDR2 SYGVNS come from the germline V gene. V was pared by 2 bases and J by 5 bases, with 15 bases between. CDR3 length: 15 amino acids. Here the CDR3 reads CASSESGTRGTEAFF. In nucleotides, the CDR3 is TGTGCCAGCAGTGAAAGTGGTACTCGAGGTACTGAAGCTTTCTTT.

The chain uses TRBV14 and TRBJ1-1, with D unclear. Germline V gene sequence: CDR1 SGHDN, CDR2 FVKESK. Trimming stripped 4 bases from V and 1 base from J, with 10 bases between. This CDR3 is built from 14 residues. The CDR3 spells CASSPLSGNTEAFF. CDR3 bases: TGTGCCAGCAGCCCACTAAGTGGGAACACTGAAGCTTTCTTT.

The V gene is TRBV6-6, the J gene TRBJ1-2, with a tentative D call TRBD1 (5 bases). CDR1 and CDR2 (germline): MNHNY, SVGAGI (reference sequence). Trimming cost V 11 bases and J 2 bases, with 9 bases left between them. The CDR3 length is 11 residues. CDR3: CAGHSNYGYTF. For the CDR3, the DNA is TGTGCCGGACACTCGAACTATGGCTACACCTTC.

The gene calls are TRBV12-3 or TRBV12-4 and TRBJ1-2; no clear D gene. The CDR3 is 13 residues long. V shed 6 bases and J shed 5 bases, with 13 bases lying between them. CDR3 coding DNA: TGTGCCAGCAGGTCTAGCCGTCGGTATGGCTACACCTTC. The encoded protein is CASRSSRRYGYTF.